Presented here are 31 T cell receptor beta chains from one specimen sequenced in a study of shared clonotypes between healthy human individuals. Libraries were prepared by immunoSEQ multiplex PCR; TCRdb keeps only in-frame clonotypes and omits some of them. The sample lists millions of clones, 85% to 95% seen once, with 0.13% in the top ten. The source material was naive CD4+ T cells sorted from blood. The subset was: CD45RA+ positively selected. The receptors derive from a man younger than 30 in good health.

The chain recombines TRBV6-5 with TRBJ1-1; D not certain. V was trimmed by 4 bases and J by 0 bases, leaving 12 bases between them. CDR1 MNHEY and CDR2 SVGAGI come from the germline V gene. The CDR3 extends over 15 amino acids. The CDR3 sequence: CASSSPAAMNTEAFF. The CDR3 nucleotides read TGTGCCAGCAGTTCCCCGGCGGCCATGAACACTGAAGCTTTCTTT.

This chain links TRBV10-2 with TRBJ1-1; no reliable D call. Germline CDR1 is WSHSY and CDR2 is SAAADI. V lost 8 bases, J lost 4 bases, and 20 bases lay in between. This CDR3 comprises 15 residues. The CDR3 DNA is TGCGCCAGCTCGAGAGGGATCAACGTCGGCACTGAAGCTTTCTTT. As protein: CASSRGINVGTEAFF.

CDR3 DNA: TGCGCCAGCAGTACGGGACAGGGACGCAATCAGCCCCAGCATTTT. It yields the protein CASSTGQGRNQPQHF. The chain is built from TRBV10-2 and TRBJ1-5, with TRBD1 matching over 9 bases. Germline CDR1 reads WSHSY; CDR2 reads SAAADI. This CDR3 contains 15 residues. The J segment lost 2 bases and the V segment lost 5 bases, leaving 4 bases of the junction unmatched.

In its sample, this clone was seen once. The chain has TRBV7-2 and TRBJ1-5, with D possibly TRBD1 on 6 matching bases. CDR3 size: 15 residues. Between the trimmed V and J ends, which lost 5 bases and 4 bases, there was a span of 15 bases. From germline, CDR1 is SGHTA and CDR2 FQGNSA. In nucleotides, the CDR3 is TGTGCCAGCAGCGCCACAGGGTACGGGAATCAGCCCCAGCATTTT. This encodes CASSATGYGNQPQHF.

With regard to this clone: Other DNA sequences in the same sample also yield this CDR3. V gene TRBV7-2 combines with J gene TRBJ1-3, with D possibly matching TRBD1 (5 bases). The CDR3 length is 13 residues. Trimming took 2 bases from V and 4 from J, leaving 6 bases between them. Germline values: CDR1 SGHTA, CDR2 FQGNSA. The CDR3 DNA follows: TGTGCCAGCAGCTTAAGGGACGGAAACACCATATATTTT. Amino acids: CASSLRDGNTIYF.

A word on this clone: The same CDR3 arises from other DNA sequences in this sample as well. The genes are TRBV5-4 and TRBJ2-7, with D possibly TRBD2 on 5 matching bases. The CDR3 length is 11 residues. Germline V gene data show CDR1 as SGHNT and CDR2 as YYREEE (reference sequence). Trimming took off 0 bases at V and 7 bases at J, with 5 bases between the two ends. CDR3 loop: CASSLAGEQYF. The CDR3 DNA follows: TGTGCCAGCAGCTTGGCGGGAGAGCAGTACTTC.

CDR3 sequence (DNA): TGCGCCAGCAGCTTGCCAAGGACAGGGGGCCTTGAAGAGACCCAGTACTTC. It translates to CASSLPRTGGLEETQYF. The rearrangement links TRBV5-1 to TRBJ2-5, with 11 positions matching TRBD1. CDR1 is SGHRS and CDR2 is YFSETQ in the germline V gene. This CDR3 is 17 amino acids long. V lost 1 base to trimming and J lost 3 bases; unmatched junction nucleotides: 8. Full variable domain (missing parts from reference TRBV5-1 and TRBJ2-5): KAGVTQTPRYLIKTRGQQVTLSCSPISGHRSVSWYQQTPGQGLQFLFEYFSETQRNKGNFPGRFSGRQFSNSRSEMNVSTLELGDSALYLCASSLPRTGGLEETQYFGPGTRLLVL.

This rearrangement joins TRBV7-2 to TRBJ2-1, with 8 bases aligning to TRBD2. Germline lookup yields CDR1 SGHTA and CDR2 FQGNSA. J lost 7 bases, V lost 4 bases, and 9 bases had no gene match. CDR3 size: 15 residues. The CDR3 sequence is CASSSNGRAKNEQFF. Here the CDR3 DNA reads TGTGCCAGCAGCTCTAACGGGAGGGCCAAGAATGAGCAGTTCTTC. Looking up the rest from reference TRBV7-2 and TRBJ2-1 gives the full variable domain: GAGVSQSPSNKVTEKGKDVELRCDPISGHTALYWYRQSLGQGLEFLIYFQGNSAPDKSGLPSDRFSAERTGGSVSTLTIQRTQQEDSAVYLCASSSNGRAKNEQFFGPGTRLTVL.

Turning to this clone: The same CDR3 arises from other DNA sequences in this sample as well. The rearrangement uses TRBV6-6 and TRBJ1-5; tentative D call: TRBD1 (5 bases). Trimming took 3 bases from V and 6 from J, leaving 6 bases between them. Germline CDR1 reads MNHNY; CDR2 reads SVGAGI (reference sequence). The CDR3 sequence is 12 residues long. The CDR3 loop is CASSYGGQPQHF. The CDR3 DNA reads TGTGCCAGCAGTTATGGGGGTCAGCCCCAGCATTTT.

This chain uses TRBV5-1 with TRBJ1-1; D is unclear. The CDR3 has 15 amino acids. From germline, CDR1 is SGHRS and CDR2 YFSETQ. With 4 bases removed from V and 1 base from J, the gap between germline ends came to 14 bases. In nucleotides, the CDR3 is TGCGCCAGCAGCCCGGGAGGGCAGTCGAACACTGAAGCTTTCTTT. Amino acid sequence: CASSPGGQSNTEAFF.

The chain has TRBV4-2 and TRBJ2-5; 11 nucleotides align to TRBD2. J lost 3 bases, V lost 3 bases, and 6 bases had no gene match. The CDR3 covers 16 residues. From germline, CDR1 is LGHNA and CDR2 YNFKEQ. CDR3 in DNA: TGTGCCAGCAGCCAGGTGGCTAGCGGGGGGAAAGAGACCCAGTACTTC. It codes for CASSQVASGGKETQYF.

In the case of this clone: Within the sample, other DNA sequences also encode this same CDR3. The chain is built from TRBV20-1 and TRBJ2-5, with unresolved D. CDR1 and CDR2 (germline): DFQATT, SNEGSKA (reference sequence). Trimming took off 6 bases at V and 2 bases at J, with 7 bases between the two ends. This CDR3 comprises 11 residues. CDR3 amino acids: CSAGRQETQYF. The CDR3 DNA sequence: TGCAGTGCGGGCCGGCAAGAGACCCAGTACTTC.

The J gene is TRBJ2-7, the V gene TRBV6-1, with TRBD1 as a possible D gene (5 bases). Trimming shortened V by 3 bases and J by 1 base, and 10 bases separated the two germline ends. Per germline, CDR1 MNHNS and CDR2 SASEGT. The CDR3 sequence is 14 residues long. Here the CDR3 reads CASSEVRVSYEQYF. The CDR3 coding sequence is TGTGCCAGCAGTGAGGTCAGGGTTTCCTACGAGCAGTACTTC.

CDR3 coding DNA: TGTGCCAGCAGTGACGGGCAGAAAGCTTTCTTT. Encoded protein: CASSDGQKAFF. The gene calls are TRBV2 and TRBJ1-1; no clear D gene. This CDR3 has 11 amino acids. The V and J ends lost 3 bases and 9 bases respectively, with 8 bases between them. CDR1 and CDR2 from the germline V gene are SNHLY and FYNNEI.

The chain is built from TRBV7-8 and TRBJ2-7; D might be TRBD1 (6 bases). The CDR3 consists of 16 residues. V was cut by 1 base and J by 4 bases, with 17 bases left in between. Germline V gene lookup returns CDR1 SGHVS and CDR2 FQNEAQ. CDR3 in DNA: TGTGCCAGCAGCTTAGAAAGTTTCAGGGGTGGATACGAGCAGTACTTC. This codes for CASSLESFRGGYEQYF.

V and J are TRBV10-1 and TRBJ2-7; 11 nucleotides line up with TRBD2. The CDR3 has 14 amino acids. CDR1 and CDR2 (germline): WNHNN, SYGVQD (reference sequence). J lost 3 bases, V lost 6 bases, and 4 bases had no gene match. Here the CDR3 reads CASSRTSGGYEQYF. CDR3 sequence (DNA): TGCGCCAGCAGCCGCACTAGCGGGGGCTACGAGCAGTACTTC.

This chain uses TRBV6-6 with TRBJ2-1; D is possibly TRBD1 (5 bases). V was clipped by 4 bases and J by 0 bases, with 10 bases between them. This CDR3 contains 15 residues. Germline V lookup: CDR1 MNHNY, CDR2 SVGAGI (reference sequence). As DNA, the CDR3 is TGTGCCAGCAGTTCAGGGTTTCGCTCCTACAATGAGCAGTTCTTC. This sequence encodes CASSSGFRSYNEQFF.

As concerns this clone: The sample carries other DNA sequences with the same CDR3. This chain links TRBV6-5 with TRBJ1-1, with D possibly being TRBD1 (5 bases). V dropped 2 bases and J dropped 1 base, with 11 bases sitting between them. Germline values: CDR1 MNHEY, CDR2 SVGAGI. CDR3 length equals 15 residues. CDR3 nucleotides: TGTGCCAGCAGTTACGGGAGCCAGGGGAACACTGAAGCTTTCTTT. Translating gives CASSYGSQGNTEAFF.

The J gene is TRBJ2-7, the V gene TRBV10-3, with 9 positions matching TRBD1. The trim removed 6 bases at V and 2 bases at J, leaving 8 bases unmatched. CDR1 is ENHRY, CDR2 SYGVKD, per germline. The CDR3 loop spans 15 amino acids. CDR3 in amino acids: CAISIGGQGPYEQYF. CDR3 nucleotides: TGTGCCATCAGCATAGGGGGACAGGGCCCCTACGAGCAGTACTTC.

This chain connects TRBV14 to TRBJ2-7; 8 positions agree with TRBD2. Per the germline V gene, CDR1 is SGHDN and CDR2 is FVKESK. CDR3 length: 15 amino acids. The V gene end was trimmed by 2 bases and the J gene end by 4 bases; junction bases not matched to a gene: 7. CDR3 region: CASSQSGGGTYEQYF. The DNA of the CDR3 is TGTGCCAGCAGCCAATCGGGCGGGGGGACGTACGAGCAGTACTTC.

The J gene is TRBJ1-4, the V gene TRBV4-1; D is unresolved. The CDR3 runs to 15 residues. CDR1 and CDR2 (germline): MGHRA, YSYEKL. V gave up 4 bases and J gave up 0 bases, with 9 bases separating them. The CDR3 region has the DNA TGCGCCAGCAGCCCGGGAGGTGCAACTAATGAAAAACTGTTTTTT. Amino acid sequence: CASSPGGATNEKLFF.

Concerning this clone itself: Other DNA sequences in this specimen translate into the identical CDR3. J is TRBJ2-3 and V is TRBV6-6; D is perhaps TRBD1 (6 bases). Germline CDR1 is MNHNY and CDR2 is SVGAGI (reference sequence). The CDR3 contains 15 residues. Deletions cut 2 bases from V and 0 bases from J, with 9 bases between. DNA for the CDR3: TGTGCCAGCAGTTACCTGGGACAAAGCACAGATACGCAGTATTTT. Amino acids: CASSYLGQSTDTQYF.

Note on this clone: This CDR3 is also generated by other DNA sequences in the sample. The CDR3 bases are TGTGCCAGCAGCGTGGGACCGAACTACGAGCAGTACTTC. This codes for CASSVGPNYEQYF. This chain uses TRBV9 with TRBJ2-7; D may match TRBD1 or TRBD2 (5 bases each). Trimming cost V 2 bases and J 3 bases, with 9 bases left between them. The CDR3 extends over 13 amino acids. From germline, CDR1 is SGDLS and CDR2 YYNGEE.

The chain links TRBV5-6 to TRBJ1-5, with D possibly being TRBD1 (5 bases). V was pared by 3 bases and J by 10 bases, with 23 bases between. The CDR3 is 16 residues long. Germline values: CDR1 SGHDT, CDR2 YYEEEE. The CDR3 DNA sequence: TGTGCCAGCAGCTCGCGGGCCAGGGATTCGTTGAAACCCCAGCATTTT. It translates to CASSSRARDSLKPQHF.

This chain's CDR3 is CASDPGQGANYGYTF. The CDR3, as DNA: TGTGCTAGTGACCCTGGACAGGGTGCTAACTATGGCTACACCTTC. The J gene is TRBJ1-2, the V gene TRBV12-5, with 8 bases aligning to TRBD1. The germline CDR1 and CDR2 sequences are LGHNT and FRNRAP. V lost 7 bases to trimming and J lost 0 bases; unmatched junction nucleotides: 7. There are 15 residues in the CDR3.

The chain is built from TRBV7-2 and TRBJ2-1, with a tentative D call TRBD2 (7 bases). The CDR3 runs 16 residues. Trimming pared 3 bases from V and 5 bases from J, leaving 17 bases between. Germline CDR1 is SGHTA and CDR2 is FQGNSA. CDR3 DNA: TGTGCCAGCAGCTTCTCTAGCGGAGGGGGGAACAATGAGCAGTTCTTC. This translates into CASSFSSGGGNNEQFF.

This chain uses TRBV2 with TRBJ1-2; 7 nucleotides align to TRBD1. This CDR3 has 13 amino acids. J was trimmed by 2 bases and V by 6 bases; bases with no gene match: 3. Germline CDR1 SNHLY, CDR2 FYNNEI. The CDR3 DNA reads TGTGCCAGCAGGTCGACAGGGAACTATGGCTACACCTTC. This gives the protein CASRSTGNYGYTF.

The CDR3 is CASSLVQMAGELFF. The CDR3 DNA is TGTGCCAGCAGCTTAGTACAGATGGCCGGGGAGCTGTTTTTT. The V call is TRBV7-6, the J call TRBJ2-2; D is ambiguous. The CDR3 has 14 residues. Deletions cut 1 base from V and 6 bases from J, with 9 bases between. Germline values: CDR1 SGHVS, CDR2 FNYEAQ.

V usage is TRBV7-2 and J usage is TRBJ1-3; D is unclear. The V end was cut by 1 base, the J end by 0 bases, with 7 bases between. The V gene's germline CDR1 is SGHTA and CDR2 FQGNSA. The CDR3 contains 15 residues. The DNA of the CDR3 is TGTGCCAGCAGCTTAGGGGCCAGCTCTGGAAACACCATATATTTT. Translating gives CASSLGASSGNTIYF.

The chain combines TRBV10-2 with TRBJ1-1; D possibly corresponds to TRBD1 (6 bases). Germline V gene lookup returns CDR1 WSHSY and CDR2 SAAADI. Trimming took off 6 bases at V and 7 bases at J, with 12 bases between the two ends. The CDR3 sequence is 12 residues long. In DNA, the CDR3 is TGCGCCAGCAGCTTAGGGGGGTTTGAAGCTTTCTTT. It yields the protein CASSLGGFEAFF.

Comments on this clone: Different DNA sequences within this sample yield the same CDR3. The chain links TRBV28 to TRBJ1-6, with D perhaps matching TRBD1 (5 bases). The CDR3 runs to 14 residues. In germline, CDR1 is MDHEN, CDR2 SYDVKM. The ends were cut back, 3 bases at V and 9 bases at J, with 12 bases in the middle. Written as DNA, the CDR3 is TGTGCCAGCAGTTTGGGGCAGGGAGGTTCACCCCTCCACTTT. It yields the protein CASSLGQGGSPLHF.